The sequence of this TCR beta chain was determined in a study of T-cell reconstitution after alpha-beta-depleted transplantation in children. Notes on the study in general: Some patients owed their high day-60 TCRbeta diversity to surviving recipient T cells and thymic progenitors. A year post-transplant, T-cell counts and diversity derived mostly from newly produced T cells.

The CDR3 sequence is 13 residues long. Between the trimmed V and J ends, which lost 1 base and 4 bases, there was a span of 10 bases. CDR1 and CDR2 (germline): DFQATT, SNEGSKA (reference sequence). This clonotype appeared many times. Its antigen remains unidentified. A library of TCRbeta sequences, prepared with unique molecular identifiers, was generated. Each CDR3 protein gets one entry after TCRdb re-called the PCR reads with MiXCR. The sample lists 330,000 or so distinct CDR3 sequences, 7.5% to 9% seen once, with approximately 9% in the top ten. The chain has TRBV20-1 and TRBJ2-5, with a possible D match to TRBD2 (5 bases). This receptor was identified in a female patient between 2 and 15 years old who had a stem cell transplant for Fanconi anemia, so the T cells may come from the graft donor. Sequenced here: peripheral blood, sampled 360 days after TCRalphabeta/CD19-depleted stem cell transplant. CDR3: CSARGQGGETQYF. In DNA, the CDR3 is TGCAGTGCTAGAGGGCAAGGAGGAGAGACCCAGTACTTC.